The 24 T cell receptor beta chains in this list originate from one sample, sequenced in a study of shared clonotypes between healthy human individuals (dated by TCRdb to 2018 to 2020). Receptors were amplified or captured by the immunoSEQ multiplex PCR assay. Entries here come from immuneACCESS through TCRdb and include only in-frame sequences with V and J called. Some clones fail to appear in such tables; in the studies checked, an unresolved V gene covers under half of the shortfall, and the cause of the remainder is unknown. The sample table shows about 1 million clones, and more than 65% are seen once. The ten largest clones take up about 1.5% of the sample. Sequencing was done on a sample of memory CD4+ T cells sorted from blood. What the cell subset or site label conveys for this sample: CD45RA-negative fraction. These receptors came from a man aged 18 to 35 in good health.

This clone was seen just once. The chain employs TRBV10-3 and TRBJ2-3, with TRBD2 matching 10 bases. The V gene end was trimmed by 2 bases and the J gene end by 3 bases; junction bases not matched to a gene: 2. The CDR3 runs to 15 residues. Germline V gives CDR1 ENHRY, CDR2 SYGVKD. The CDR3 reads CAISETSGETDTQYF. The CDR3 coding sequence is TGTGCCATCAGTGAGACTAGCGGGGAAACAGATACGCAGTATTTT.

The chain recombines TRBV11-2 with TRBJ1-2; the match to TRBD1 covers 12 bases. The germline CDR1 and CDR2 sequences are SGHAT and FQNNGV. The CDR3 is made up of 16 amino acids. Trimming removed 3 bases from V and 4 bases from J; junction bases left unmatched: 6. In DNA form, the CDR3 reads TGTGCCAGCAGCTTGGACGGGACAGGGGGCACCTATGGCTACACCTTC. Protein: CASSLDGTGGTYGYTF.

This clone was counted once. The V and J genes are TRBV7-9 and TRBJ1-6; D might be TRBD1 (6 bases). Germline CDR1 reads SEHNR; CDR2 reads FQNEAQ (reference sequence). Between the trimmed V and J ends, which lost 5 bases and 13 bases, there was a span of 15 bases. The CDR3 runs to 13 residues. CDR3 residues: CASSLRPDRPLHF. CDR3 in DNA: TGTGCCAGCAGCCTACGTCCCGACAGGCCCCTCCACTTT.

The chain carries TRBV7-8 and TRBJ2-7; D not certain. Trimming shortened V by 1 base and J by 2 bases, and 9 bases separated the two germline ends. Germline assignment: CDR1 SGHVS and CDR2 FQNEAQ. This CDR3 is 14 amino acids long. The CDR3 reads CASSLGGSTYEQYF. The CDR3 DNA sequence: TGTGCCAGCAGCTTAGGGGGATCGACCTACGAGCAGTACTTC.

The V and J genes are TRBV28 and TRBJ2-5; 8 nucleotides line up with TRBD2. This CDR3 region has 13 residues. V lost 4 bases to trimming and J lost 6 bases; unmatched junction nucleotides: 4. Germline V gene lookup returns CDR1 MDHEN and CDR2 SYDVKM. CDR3 sequence: CASSSPGGQTQYF. CDR3 sequence (DNA): TGTGCCAGCAGTTCCCCGGGAGGGCAGACCCAGTACTTC.

The genes are TRBV2 and TRBJ1-5; the match to TRBD1 covers 7 bases. Per germline, CDR1 SNHLY and CDR2 FYNNEI. V trimming: 6 bases; J trimming: 0 bases; junction bases outside the gene matches: 5. The CDR3 spans 15 residues. The CDR3 spells CASRSQGNSNQPQHF. The CDR3 DNA follows: TGTGCCAGCAGGTCACAGGGGAATAGCAATCAGCCCCAGCATTTT.

Remarks on this clone: This may be a read error: a much more frequent sequence differs by one nucleotide. The identical CDR3 is also encoded by other nucleotide sequences in the sample. The V call is TRBV11-2, the J call TRBJ1-5, with D maybe TRBD1 (5 bases). Trimming took 2 bases from V and 4 from J, leaving 6 bases between them. This CDR3 comprises 13 residues. Germline lookup yields CDR1 SGHAT and CDR2 FQNNGV. CDR3 region: CASSLRGNQPQHF. The CDR3 region has the DNA TGTGCCAGCAGCTTAAGGGGTAATCAGCCCCAGCATTTT.

This clone has only a few counts. The gene calls are TRBV28 and TRBJ1-2, with 7 bases identical to TRBD1. The CDR3 has 16 residues. The V and J ends lost 5 bases and 2 bases, in that order; junction bases with no gene match: 11. Germline CDR1 and CDR2: MDHEN and SYDVKM. The DNA for the CDR3 is TGTGCCAGCAGTAAGGCAGGGGGGCGAGGGAACTATGGCTACACCTTC. Translated, it gives CASSKAGGRGNYGYTF.

This clone was detected once. CDR3 nucleotide sequence: TGTGCCAGCCCCCCCACCAACAGGGGAAATTCACCCCTCCACTTT. Its translation: CASPPTNRGNSPLHF. This sequence joins TRBV13 and TRBJ1-6, with 7 bases lining up with TRBD1. This CDR3 has 15 amino acids. The V segment lost 8 bases and the J segment 7 bases; nucleotides outside the gene matches: 11. Germline-derived CDR1 and CDR2 are PRHDT and FYEKMQ (reference sequence).

The J gene is TRBJ2-2, the V gene TRBV6-6; TRBD1 is a possible D gene (6 bases). Per germline, CDR1 MNHNY and CDR2 SVGAGI (reference sequence). This CDR3 spans 15 amino acids. V was cut by 2 bases and J by 5 bases, with 12 bases left in between. This CDR3 reads CASSYPGTGTGELFF. Here the CDR3 DNA reads TGTGCCAGCAGTTACCCGGGAACAGGGACCGGGGAGCTGTTTTTT.

The chain is built from TRBV28 and TRBJ1-2, with TRBD1 matching over 10 bases. The CDR3 totals 17 residues. Germline V CDR1 and CDR2: MDHEN, SYDVKM. Trimming removed 6 bases from V and 6 bases from J; junction bases left unmatched: 16. The CDR3 nucleotides are TGTGCCAGCAGATTACAGGGACAGGGGCCCCCCTCCGATGGCTACACCTTC. Translation gives CASRLQGQGPPSDGYTF.

This sequence joins TRBV28 and TRBJ1-5; no reliable D call. This CDR3 has 12 amino acids. Trimming took off 8 bases at V and 6 bases at J, with 11 bases between the two ends. The V gene's germline CDR1 is MDHEN and CDR2 SYDVKM. CDR3 DNA sequence: TGTGCCAGCCAACTCCAGGTTCAGCCCCAGCATTTT. Its protein product is CASQLQVQPQHF.

This clone was recorded at least ten times. V and J are TRBV5-1 and TRBJ2-5, with TRBD1 identical over 7 bases. The CDR3 contains 12 residues. Germline CDR1 reads SGHRS; CDR2 reads YFSETQ. Germline trimming cut 8 bases from V and 2 bases from J; bases unmatched to any gene: 3. The CDR3 region has the DNA TGCGCCAGGACAGGGAAACAAGAGACCCAGTACTTC. Translated, it gives CARTGKQETQYF.

The chain carries TRBV6-6 and TRBJ1-1; D remains ambiguous. The CDR3 covers 14 residues. Trimming cost V 2 bases and J 1 base, with 8 bases left between them. The germline gives CDR1 MNHNY, CDR2 SVGAGI (reference sequence). CDR3 sequence: CASSYLETNTEAFF. CDR3 bases: TGTGCCAGCAGTTACCTCGAGACGAACACTGAAGCTTTCTTT.

In this sample, this clone turned up once. This chain links TRBV25-1 with TRBJ1-3; 7 bases line up with TRBD1. V gave up 2 bases and J gave up 3 bases; unmatched junction bases: 4. The CDR3 runs to 15 residues. CDR1 is MGHDK and CDR2 is SYGVNS in the germline V gene. The CDR3 DNA is TGTGCCAGCAGTGAAACAGGGGCGGGTGGAAACACCATATATTTT. Translation: CASSETGAGGNTIYF.

The chain combines TRBV2 with TRBJ1-2; 8 bases line up with TRBD1. This CDR3 is built from 13 residues. Trimming removed 6 bases from V and 7 bases from J; junction bases left unmatched: 7. The germline V gene encodes CDR1 SNHLY and CDR2 FYNNEI. CDR3 coding DNA: TGTGCCAGCAGATCCGGGACAGGCACTGGCTACACCTTC. This translates into CASRSGTGTGYTF.

The chain joins TRBV12-5 to TRBJ2-7; perhaps TRBD1 as D (6 bases). This CDR3 region has 14 residues. The germline V gene encodes CDR1 LGHNT and CDR2 FRNRAP. Trimming took off 7 bases at V and 2 bases at J, with 15 bases between the two ends. CDR3 residues: CASAFGTGTYEQYF. The CDR3 coding sequence is TGTGCTAGTGCCTTTGGCACAGGGACCTACGAGCAGTACTTC.

The rearrangement links TRBV30 to TRBJ1-5, with TRBD1 identical over 8 bases. The CDR3 has 17 residues. V dropped 7 bases and J dropped 0; count of bases not matched to a gene: 14. CDR1 and CDR2 from the germline V gene are GTSNPN and SVGIG (reference sequence). The CDR3 loop reads CAFKERQGLYSNQPQHF. The CDR3 DNA follows: TGTGCCTTCAAAGAACGACAGGGGTTGTATAGCAATCAGCCCCAGCATTTT.

This chain connects TRBV11-2 to TRBJ2-1; TRBD1 might be the D (6 bases). The CDR3 length is 18 residues. Looked up from germline, CDR1 is SGHAT and CDR2 is FQNNGV. V was trimmed by 1 base and J by 4 bases, leaving 20 bases between them. The DNA of the CDR3 is TGTGCCAGCAGCTTAGTAGGGGGAATCCTCGAATCTTACAATGAGCAGTTCTTC. Amino acids: CASSLVGGILESYNEQFF.

The rearrangement uses TRBV9 and TRBJ1-4, with D possibly being TRBD1 (5 bases). CDR3 size: 14 residues. CDR1 SGDLS and CDR2 YYNGEE come from the germline V gene. V shed 0 bases and J shed 8 bases, with 11 bases lying between them. CDR3 bases: TGTGCCAGCAGCGTAGAGGGGCGCGGGGAAAAACTGTTTTTT. Translation gives CASSVEGRGEKLFF.

This clone was observed once. This chain connects TRBV19 to TRBJ2-5; D may be TRBD1 (5 bases). CDR1 and CDR2 (germline): LNHDA, SQIVND (reference sequence). V was cut by 1 base and J by 7 bases, with 10 bases left in between. This CDR3 is 13 amino acids long. The CDR3 spells CASSIGQKGTQYF. Here the CDR3 DNA reads TGTGCCAGTAGTATAGGACAGAAGGGGACCCAGTACTTC.

The V and J genes are TRBV30 and TRBJ2-4; TRBD1 or TRBD2 may be the D gene (5 bases each). Germline assignment: CDR1 GTSNPN and CDR2 SVGIG (reference sequence). V was clipped by 0 bases and J by 1 base, with 7 bases between them. This CDR3 has 14 amino acids. Here the CDR3 DNA reads TGTGCCTGGAGTGTCCGGGACGCCAAAAACATTCAGTACTTC. This codes for CAWSVRDAKNIQYF.

The V call is TRBV9, the J call TRBJ1-1, with TRBD1 matching over 9 bases. The CDR3 length is 15 residues. V shed 3 bases and J 3 bases; nucleotides not matched to a gene: 6. Germline assignment: CDR1 SGDLS and CDR2 YYNGEE. This chain's CDR3 is CASSDRDRVYTEAFF. CDR3 sequence (DNA): TGTGCCAGCAGCGACCGGGACAGGGTGTACACTGAAGCTTTCTTT.

This chain joins TRBV19 and TRBJ1-5; D is possibly TRBD1 (5 bases). This CDR3 is 15 amino acids long. V lost 10 bases and J lost 4, with 20 bases in between. Germline CDR1 LNHDA, CDR2 SQIVND (reference sequence). The DNA of the CDR3 is TGTGCCACCAAGACGACCGGGGGTGGGAATCAGCCCCAGCATTTT. It encodes CATKTTGGGNQPQHF.